The rows below give T cell receptor beta chains drawn from one sample of a study of T cells in Graves' hyperthyroidism and ophthalmopathy. TCRdb called the multiplex PCR reads again in MiXCR, with one record for every CDR3 protein. The table includes approximately 400,000 distinct CDR3 sequences, 14% detected once. Sequencing input: blood. The receptors originated from an older woman with Graves' hyperthyroidism. Each CDR3 is given with its conserved first and last residue. D genes are given only for firm matches. Clone sizes are given selectively: once, few, many, or a class where the clone is expanded.

TRBV30	TRBD1	TRBJ2-6	NA	CAWTWTGGASGANVLTF	TGTGCCTGGACCTGGACAGGGGGCGCGTCTGGGGCCAACGTCCTGACTTTC
TRBV6-1	TRBD1	TRBJ2-7	many	CASSEVGQGNSYEQYF	TGTGCCAGCAGTGAAGTTGGACAGGGAAACTCCTACGAGCAGTACTTC
TRBV6-1	TRBD1	TRBJ1-2	few	CASRAGTGNDGYTF	TGTGCCAGCAGGGCCGGGACAGGGAATGATGGCTACACCTTC
TRBV7-9	TRBD2	TRBJ2-1	many	CASSATLRAGASYNEQFF	TGTGCCAGCAGCGCAACCCTAAGAGCGGGAGCTAGCTACAATGAGCAGTTCTTC
TRBV11-1	TRBD2	TRBJ2-1	NA	CASSPGLGKEFF	TGTGCCAGCAGCCCGGGACTAGGGAAGGAGTTCTTC
TRBV30	NA	TRBJ1-3	many	CAWSVRGGNTIYF	TGTGCCTGGAGTGTTCGAGGAGGAAACACCATATATTTT
TRBV11-3	TRBD2	TRBJ2-3	few	CASSSGTSGPSRTQYF	TGTGCCAGCAGCTCCGGGACTAGCGGACCCTCCCGTACGCAGTATTTT
TRBV19	TRBD2	TRBJ2-1	many	CASSIRLAGGFEQFF	TGTGCCAGTAGTATAAGATTAGCGGGAGGGTTTGAGCAGTTCTTC
TRBV14	NA	TRBJ1-4	NA	CASSPLRAATNEKLFF	TGTGCCAGCAGCCCCCTGAGGGCCGCAACTAATGAAAAACTGTTTTTT
TRBV20-1	NA	TRBJ2-1	many	CSARLRGGNEQFF	TGCAGTGCTAGACTCCGGGGAGGCAATGAGCAGTTCTTC
TRBV6-1	TRBD2	TRBJ2-3	many	CASSWGGGSTDTQYF	TGTGCCAGCAGTTGGGGGGGGGGAAGCACAGATACGCAGTATTTT